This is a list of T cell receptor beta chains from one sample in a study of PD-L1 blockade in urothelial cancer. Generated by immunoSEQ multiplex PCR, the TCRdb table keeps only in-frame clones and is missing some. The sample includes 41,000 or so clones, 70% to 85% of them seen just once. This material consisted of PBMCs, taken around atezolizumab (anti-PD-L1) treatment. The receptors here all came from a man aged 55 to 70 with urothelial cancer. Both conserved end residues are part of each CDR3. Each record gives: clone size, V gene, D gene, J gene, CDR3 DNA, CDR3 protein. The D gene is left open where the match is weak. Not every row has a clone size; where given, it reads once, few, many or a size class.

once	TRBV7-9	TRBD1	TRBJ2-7	TGTGCCAGCAGCTTTACCGGGACAGACGCCTACGAGCAGTACTTC	CASSFTGTDAYEQYF
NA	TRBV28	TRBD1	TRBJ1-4	TGTGCCAGCAGCGACAGGGGCTACCGAGTCGCAACTAATGAAAAACTGTTTTTT	CASSDRGYRVATNEKLFF
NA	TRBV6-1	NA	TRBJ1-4	TGTGCCGGGGGGGCTGAAAAACTGTTTTTT	CAGGAEKLFF
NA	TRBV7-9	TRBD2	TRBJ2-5	TGTGCCAGCAGCCCGAAAGCAAGACTAGCGGGTGTCCAAGAGACCCAGTACTTC	CASSPKARLAGVQETQYF
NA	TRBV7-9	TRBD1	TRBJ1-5	TGTGCCAGCAGCTTAGGTGGAGACAGGGTTCAGCCCCAGCATTTT	CASSLGGDRVQPQHF
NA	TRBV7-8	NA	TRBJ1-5	TGTGCCAGCAGCTTAGGACAGTCAAATCAGCCCCAGCATTTT	CASSLGQSNQPQHF
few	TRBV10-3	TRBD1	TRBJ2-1	TGTGCCATCAAACCCCACCAGGACAGGAACAATGAGCAGTTCTTC	CAIKPHQDRNNEQFF
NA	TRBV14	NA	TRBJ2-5	TGTGCCAGCAGCCGGACTCCTTCAGAGACCCAGTACTTC	CASSRTPSETQYF
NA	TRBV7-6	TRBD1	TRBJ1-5	TGTGCCAGCAGCTCAGGGGGCCGTAGCAATCAGCCCCAGCATTTT	CASSSGGRSNQPQHF
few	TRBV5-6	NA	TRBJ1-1	TGTGCCAGCAGCTTCGGTGGAGGGAACACTGAAGCTTTCTTT	CASSFGGGNTEAFF
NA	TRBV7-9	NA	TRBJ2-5	TGTGCCAGCAGCCGAGGGGGGACGGGAGGCTGGGAGACCCAGTACTTC	CASSRGGTGGWETQYF
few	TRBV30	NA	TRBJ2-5	TGTGCCTGGAGTGGAGGCCAGAGGGAGACCCAGTACTTC	CAWSGGQRETQYF
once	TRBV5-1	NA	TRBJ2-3	TGCGCCAGCAGCTTGGTAGAGGATACGCAGTATTTT	CASSLVEDTQYF
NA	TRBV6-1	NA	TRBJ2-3	TGTGCCAGCAGTGAAATGACTTCTAGCACAGATACGCAGTATTTT	CASSEMTSSTDTQYF
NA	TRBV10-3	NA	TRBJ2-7	TGTGCCATCAGTGAGTCTGAGAGCGTGGTAGGGACACGTGGGTCCTACGAGCAGTACTTC	CAISESESVVGTRGSYEQYF
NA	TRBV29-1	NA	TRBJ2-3	TGCAGCGGAATAGGGGTGACGACAGATACGCAGTATTTT	CSGIGVTTDTQYF
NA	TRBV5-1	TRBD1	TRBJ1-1	TGCGCCAGCAGCCCTAGGACAGGGGAAGGCACTGAAGCTTTCTTT	CASSPRTGEGTEAFF
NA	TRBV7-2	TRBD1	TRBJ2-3	TGTGCCAGCAGCCCGGAAACAGGGGCAGATACGCAGTATTTT	CASSPETGADTQYF
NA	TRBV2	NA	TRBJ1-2	TGTGCCACGTGCAGCTATGGCTACACCTTC	CATCSYGYTF
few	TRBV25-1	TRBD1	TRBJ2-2	TGTGCCAGCAGTGGGACAGGCACGATCCACACCGGGGAGCTGTTTTTT	CASSGTGTIHTGELFF
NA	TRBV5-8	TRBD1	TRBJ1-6	TGTGCCAGCAGCTGGGCAACAGGGGATCGGAATTCACCCCTCCACTTT	CASSWATGDRNSPLHF
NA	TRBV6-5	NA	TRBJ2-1	TGTGCCAGCAGTCAGGGTTGGGAGCAGTTCTTC	CASSQGWEQFF
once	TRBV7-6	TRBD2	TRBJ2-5	TGTGCCAGCAGCTTAATTGTGGCTAGCGGGGGTTCGGAGACCCAGTACTTC	CASSLIVASGGSETQYF
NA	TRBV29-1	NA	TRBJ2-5	TGCAGCGTTAACACAGTACAAGAGACCCAGTACTTC	CSVNTVQETQYF
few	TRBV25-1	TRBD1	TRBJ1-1	TGTGCCAGCAGTTCCAGGGGGTTGACTGAAGCTTTCTTT	CASSSRGLTEAFF
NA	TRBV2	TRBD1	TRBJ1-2	TGTGCCAGCCTGACAGGGTACTATGGCTACACCTTC	CASLTGYYGYTF
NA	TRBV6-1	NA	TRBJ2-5	TGTGCCAGCAGAGAGAGGGAGACCCAGTACTTC	CASRERETQYF
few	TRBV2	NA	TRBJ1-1	TGTGCCAGCAGGGACGGGATGAACACTGAAGCTTTCTTT	CASRDGMNTEAFF
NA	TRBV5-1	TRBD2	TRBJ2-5	TGCGCCAGCAGCTTGCCTCCTAGCGGGGGGACGGAGACCCAGTACTTC	CASSLPPSGGTETQYF
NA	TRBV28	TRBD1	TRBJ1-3	TGTGCCAGCAGTTCGACAGGGGCGTCTGGAAACACCATATATTTT	CASSSTGASGNTIYF
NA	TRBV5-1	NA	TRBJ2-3	TGCGCCAGCAGCCCGGCTAGCGCGAGAACAGATACGCAGTATTTT	CASSPASARTDTQYF
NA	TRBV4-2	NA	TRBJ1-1	TGTGCCAGCAGCCAAGATTCCGGTCGGAACACTGAAGCTTTCTTT	CASSQDSGRNTEAFF
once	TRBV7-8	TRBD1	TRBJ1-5	TGTGCCAGCAGCCCGGCCGACAGGGCTGTTAGCAATCAGCCCCAGCATTTT	CASSPADRAVSNQPQHF
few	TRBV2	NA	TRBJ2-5	TGTGCCAGCACCCTAGGATGGGGCCGCCAGGAGACCCAGTACTTC	CASTLGWGRQETQYF
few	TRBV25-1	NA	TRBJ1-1	TGTGCCAGCAGTGGACAGGACCTTCAAGCTTTCTTT	CASSGQDLQAFF
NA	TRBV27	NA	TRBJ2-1	TGTGCCAGCACCTCGGGACTCCACTACAATGAGCAGTTCTTC	CASTSGLHYNEQFF
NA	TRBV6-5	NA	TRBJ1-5	TGTGCCAGCAGTAAGTCCCAACGGGGGCAGCCCCAGCATTTT	CASSKSQRGQPQHF
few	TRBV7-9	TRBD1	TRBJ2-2	TGTGCCAGCAGCTTAGAGGCAGGGGGAGCCGGGGAGCTGTTTTTT	CASSLEAGGAGELFF
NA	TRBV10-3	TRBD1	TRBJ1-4	TGTGCCATCAGTCGACAGGGAACTAATGAAAAACTGTTTTTT	CAISRQGTNEKLFF
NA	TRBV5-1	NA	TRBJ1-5	TGCGCCAGCAGCTTACAGAATCAGCCCCAGCATTTT	CASSLQNQPQHF
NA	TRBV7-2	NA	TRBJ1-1	TGTGCCAGCAGCGCCACGGGGGGTTTCACTGAAGCTTTCTTT	CASSATGGFTEAFF
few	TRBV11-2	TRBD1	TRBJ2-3	TGTGCCAGCAGCTCCATCACAGGGGGCAAGATCACAGATACGCAGTATTTT	CASSSITGGKITDTQYF
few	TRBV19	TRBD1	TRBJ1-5	TGTGCCAGTAGCCTTGTGACAGGGGGATCTCAGCCCCAGCATTTT	CASSLVTGGSQPQHF
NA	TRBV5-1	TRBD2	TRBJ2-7	TGCGCCAGCAGCGGAGGGGACGGGAGGGACGAGCAGTACTTC	CASSGGDGRDEQYF
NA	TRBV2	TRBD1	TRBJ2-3	TGTGCCAGCAGTGAGGGGACAGGGTCGACAGATACGCAGTATTTT	CASSEGTGSTDTQYF
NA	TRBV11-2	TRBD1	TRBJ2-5	TGTGCCAGCAGCTCCACCCTGGGACAGGCTTTTGGAGAGACCCAGTACTTC	CASSSTLGQAFGETQYF